These 22 T cell receptor beta chains were sequenced from one sample in a study of memory CD4+ T cells and cytomegalovirus serostatus (dated by TCRdb to about 2019). The library was generated by the immunoSEQ multiplex PCR assay. Held by TCRdb, this immuneACCESS table contains in-frame sequences only and omits some clones. Under half of the omission traces to an unresolved V gene where checked; the cause of the rest is unknown. Recorded for this sample are over 65,000 clones; roughly three quarters of them occurred a single time. The ten largest clonotypes hold roughly 2.6% of the sample. Single viable CD3+CD4+CD8-CD45RO+ cells were sorted as memory CD4+ T cells on a FACSAria II. The sample taken for sequencing was memory CD4+ T cells from blood. The receptors come from an adult in good health and CMV-seropositive.

In DNA, the CDR3 is TGCAGCGTTTCGAGCCCGGGACAGGGGGCGGCTGAAGCTTTCTTT. This translates into CSVSSPGQGAAEAFF. J is TRBJ1-1 and V is TRBV29-1, with 12 bases identical to TRBD1. The germline V gene encodes CDR1 SQVTM and CDR2 ANQGSEA. After removal of 5 bases from V and 6 bases from J, the junction contained 10 bases not matched to a gene. The CDR3 runs to 15 residues.

The gene calls are TRBV30 and TRBJ2-7; TRBD1 might be the D (5 bases). The germline V gene encodes CDR1 GTSNPN and CDR2 SVGIG (reference sequence). Trimming pared 0 bases from V and 5 bases from J, leaving 8 bases between. CDR3 length: 12 residues. CDR3 nucleotides: TGTGCCTGGAGTGTAGTCAGGGACGAGCAGTACGTC. Translation gives CAWSVVRDEQYV.

The chain carries TRBV7-9 and TRBJ2-1; 15 positions match TRBD2. CDR1 is SEHNR and CDR2 is FQNEAQ in the germline V gene (reference sequence). With V trimmed by 5 bases and J by 10 bases, 6 bases remained unmatched. This CDR3 spans 15 amino acids. CDR3 residues: CASSAGLAGGYEQFF. CDR3 DNA sequence: TGTGCCAGCAGCGCCGGACTAGCGGGAGGGTACGAGCAGTTCTTC.

V is TRBV6-1 and J is TRBJ1-2; tentatively, D is TRBD1 (5 bases). V lost 11 bases to trimming and J lost 2 bases, with 9 bases between them. Germline assignment: CDR1 MNHNS and CDR2 SASEGT. This CDR3 region has 11 residues. The CDR3: CAPGRNYGYTF. The CDR3 DNA reads TGTGCCCCAGGGAGGAACTATGGCTACACCTTC.

The CDR3 spells CASSWDRGEQYV. DNA of the CDR3: TGTGCCAGCAGTTGGGACAGGGGTGAGCAGTACGTC. The chain links TRBV2 to TRBJ2-7, with 10 bases identical to TRBD1. The junction had 2 bases not matched to a gene; V was cut back by 5 bases and J by 7 bases. The CDR3 is made up of 12 amino acids. Germline CDR1 reads SNHLY; CDR2 reads FYNNEI.

The V and J genes are TRBV5-6 and TRBJ2-3, with D possibly TRBD2 on 6 matching bases. V shed 2 bases and J shed 0 bases, with 13 bases lying between them. The germline gives CDR1 SGHDT, CDR2 YYEEEE. The CDR3 is made up of 16 amino acids. The CDR3 reads CASSFLGSGSTDTQYF. Here the CDR3 DNA reads TGTGCCAGCAGCTTTCTGGGTAGCGGCAGCACAGATACGCAGTATTTT.

This chain links TRBV4-1 with TRBJ2-1, with 8 bases lining up with TRBD2. The CDR3 runs 16 residues. Trimming took 4 bases from V and 7 from J; bases not matched to a gene: 12. Germline CDR1 reads MGHRA; CDR2 reads YSYEKL. CDR3: CASSPILRTSGNEQFF. As DNA, the CDR3 is TGCGCCAGCAGCCCGATCCTAAGAACTAGCGGAAATGAGCAGTTCTTC.

V and J are TRBV30 and TRBJ1-5; D gene uncertain. CDR1 GTSNPN and CDR2 SVGIG come from the germline V gene (reference sequence). This CDR3 has 14 residues. With 0 bases removed from V and 5 bases from J, the gap between germline ends came to 11 bases. The CDR3 region is CAWSVVGRDQPQHF. The CDR3 region has the DNA TGTGCCTGGAGTGTAGTAGGGAGAGATCAGCCCCAGCATTTT.

About this clone itself: Other DNA sequences in this specimen translate into the identical CDR3. This chain uses TRBV6-5 with TRBJ1-2; D may be TRBD1 (5 bases). With 5 bases removed from V and 4 bases from J, the gap between germline ends came to 11 bases. Per the germline V gene, CDR1 is MNHEY and CDR2 is SVGAGI. The CDR3 is 13 amino acids. For the CDR3, the DNA is TGTGCCAGCAGTCCAGGTGGGGGCTATGGCTACACCTTC. Encoded protein: CASSPGGGYGYTF.

CDR3 sequence reads: CASKGQGVQPQHF. CDR3 bases: TGTGCCAGCAAGGGACAGGGTGTTCAGCCCCAGCATTTT. This chain joins TRBV6-5 and TRBJ1-5, with TRBD1 matching 9 bases. With V trimmed by 7 bases and J by 6 bases, 4 bases remained unmatched. Germline loops: CDR1 MNHEY, CDR2 SVGAGI. The CDR3 covers 13 residues.

The V and J genes are TRBV19 and TRBJ2-6; a possible D gene is TRBD1 (7 bases). The CDR3 contains 19 residues. V was cut by 2 bases and J by 0 bases, with 17 bases left in between. Germline V gene data show CDR1 as LNHDA and CDR2 as SQIVND (reference sequence). CDR3: CASSIWGDRAYSGANVLTF. The CDR3 region has the DNA TGTGCCAGTAGTATATGGGGGGACAGAGCATACTCTGGGGCCAACGTCCTGACTTTC.

J is TRBJ2-3 and V is TRBV28, with a weak D call TRBD2 (6 bases). Germline V gene data show CDR1 as MDHEN and CDR2 as SYDVKM. The CDR3 contains 16 residues. V lost 4 bases and J 1 base, leaving 15 bases between the germline ends. The CDR3 spells CASSSLGTSRTDTQYF. CDR3 bases: TGTGCCAGCAGTTCCCTCGGGACTTCACGCACAGATACGCAGTATTTT.

The rearrangement uses TRBV5-6 and TRBJ1-2, with D possibly being TRBD1 (6 bases). Trimming stripped 4 bases from V and 1 base from J, with 8 bases between. Looked up from germline, CDR1 is SGHDT and CDR2 is YYEEEE. The CDR3 has 13 residues. For the CDR3, the DNA is TGTGCCAGCAGCGTGGACAGTAACTATGGCTACACCTTC. Amino acids: CASSVDSNYGYTF.

This clone came up once. The rearrangement links TRBV5-4 to TRBJ2-3; the D gene is possibly TRBD2 (5 bases). V gave up 0 bases and J gave up 2 bases, with 13 bases separating them. This CDR3 spans 16 amino acids. CDR1 is SGHNT, CDR2 YYREEE, per germline (reference sequence). The CDR3 nucleotides read TGTGCCAGCAGCTTGGGGGATGCCGGGAACACAGATACGCAGTATTTT. Translated: CASSLGDAGNTDTQYF.

The V and J genes are TRBV30 and TRBJ2-1, with 7 bases identical to TRBD2. Germline V gives CDR1 GTSNPN, CDR2 SVGIG (reference sequence). V lost 2 bases, J lost 6 bases, and 7 bases stayed unmatched. CDR3 length: 14 amino acids. CDR3: CAWSRGVSGNEQFF. The CDR3 DNA reads TGTGCCTGGAGTCGGGGGGTCTCAGGCAATGAGCAGTTCTTC. Combining the CDR3 with reference TRBV30 and TRBJ2-1 gives the whole variable domain SQTIHQWPATLVQPVGSPLSLECTVEGTSNPNLYWYRQAAGRGLQLLFYSVGIGQISSEVPQNLSASRPQDRQFILSSKKLLLSDSGFYLCAWSRGVSGNEQFFGPGTRLTVL.

This chain joins TRBV7-9 and TRBJ2-3, with D unresolved. Germline lookup yields CDR1 SEHNR and CDR2 FQNEAQ (reference sequence). The V end was cut by 3 bases, the J end by 4 bases, with 11 bases between. The CDR3 contains 14 residues. CDR3 in DNA: TGTGCCAGCAGCTTGACGGCGTCCGCAGATACGCAGTATTTT. Its translation is CASSLTASADTQYF.

V usage is TRBV15 and J usage is TRBJ1-5; D not certain. The V end lost 0 bases, the J end lost 1 base, and 4 bases lay between the germline ends. Germline lookup yields CDR1 LNHNV and CDR2 YYDKDF (reference sequence). This CDR3 spans 14 amino acids. The CDR3, as DNA: TGTGCCACCAGCAGAGATCGGAGCAATCAGCCCCAGCATTTT. Protein product: CATSRDRSNQPQHF.

This clone was seen just once. This chain joins TRBV6-6 and TRBJ2-7; 12 bases map to TRBD2. The CDR3 spans 13 residues. Germline CDR1 is MNHNY and CDR2 is SVGAGI (reference sequence). Trimming removed 6 bases from V and 7 bases from J; junction bases left unmatched: 4. CDR3 residues: CASSRGTSGEQYV. CDR3 DNA sequence: TGTGCCAGCAGCCGTGGGACTAGCGGGGAGCAGTACGTC.

The rearrangement links TRBV9 to TRBJ1-1, with D possibly matching TRBD1 (5 bases). Germline V gene data show CDR1 as SGDLS and CDR2 as YYNGEE. V was pared by 0 bases and J by 1 base, with 10 bases between. CDR3 length: 15 residues. The CDR3 nucleotides are TGTGCCAGCAGCGTAGGGGGGGGAGGGAACACTGAAGCTTTCTTT. Translation gives CASSVGGGGNTEAFF.

This chain joins TRBV19 and TRBJ2-3, with 9 bases fitting TRBD2. The CDR3 loop spans 15 amino acids. Looked up from germline, CDR1 is LNHDA and CDR2 is SQIVND (reference sequence). V lost 7 bases to trimming and J lost 8 bases; unmatched junction nucleotides: 13. The CDR3 DNA is TGTGCCAGTATGATGGCTAGCGGGGCTAGGGGTACGCAGTATTTT. It translates to CASMMASGARGTQYF.

This clone was recorded once. Other nucleotide sequences in the sample specify the same CDR3. The rearrangement links TRBV7-9 to TRBJ2-5; D not resolved. The V and J ends lost 2 bases and 5 bases respectively, with 6 bases between them. CDR3 size: 12 residues. Germline V gene data show CDR1 as SEHNR and CDR2 as FQNEAQ (reference sequence). CDR3 nucleotide sequence: TGTGCCAGCAGCTTAAATCAGGAGACCCAGTACTTC. Protein product: CASSLNQETQYF.

Notes on this clone: One end of the junction fails to match germline, which may point to a read error. The chain uses TRBV6-1 and TRBJ2-2; possibly TRBD1 or TRBD2 for D (5 bases each). Germline V gene lookup returns CDR1 MNHNS and CDR2 SASEGT. The CDR3 is made up of 15 amino acids. The CDR3 region is CATMVGVTNAGELFF. CDR3 in DNA: TGTGCCACAATGGTGGGGGTGACGAACGCCGGGGAGCTGTTTTTT.